The present T cell receptor (beta chain) was sequenced within a study of blood T cell repertoires in COVID-19. The table came from immunoSEQ multiplex PCR; TCRdb's copy has only in-frame clones and leaves some out. Here the sample spans about 53,000 clones, 87% being singletons. V gave up 2 bases and J gave up 3 bases; unmatched junction bases: 1. The CDR3 totals 13 residues. Germline V gives CDR1 SGHRS, CDR2 YFSETQ. This rearrangement joins TRBV5-1 to TRBJ1-2, with 7 bases aligning to TRBD1. Sequenced: peripheral blood. The source of this sequence is a man aged 50 to 59 with acute or convalescent COVID-19. The CDR3 sequence: CASSLTGDYGYTF. CDR3 DNA sequence: TGCGCCAGCAGCTTAACAGGGGACTATGGCTACACCTTC.